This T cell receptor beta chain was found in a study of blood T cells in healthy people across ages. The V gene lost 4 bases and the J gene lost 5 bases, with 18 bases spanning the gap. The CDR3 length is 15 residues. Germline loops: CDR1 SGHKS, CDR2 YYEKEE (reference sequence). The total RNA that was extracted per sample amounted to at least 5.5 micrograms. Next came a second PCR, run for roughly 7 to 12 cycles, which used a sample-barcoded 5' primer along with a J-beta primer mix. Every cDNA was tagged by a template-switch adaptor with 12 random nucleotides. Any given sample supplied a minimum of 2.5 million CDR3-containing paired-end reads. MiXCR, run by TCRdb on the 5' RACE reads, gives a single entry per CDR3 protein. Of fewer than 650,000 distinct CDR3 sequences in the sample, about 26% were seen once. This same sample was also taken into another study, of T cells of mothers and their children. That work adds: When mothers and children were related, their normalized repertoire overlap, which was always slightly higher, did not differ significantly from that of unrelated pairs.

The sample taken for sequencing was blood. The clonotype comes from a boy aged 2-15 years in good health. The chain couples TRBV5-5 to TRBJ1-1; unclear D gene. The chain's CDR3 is CASSPNVGRATEAFF. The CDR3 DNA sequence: TGTGCCAGCAGCCCCAATGTCGGGAGGGCTACTGAAGCTTTCTTT.